The 22 T cell receptor beta chains below come from one sample, sequenced in a study of identical twins. TCRdb ran MiXCR on the 5' RACE reads and lists one entry per CDR3 protein. The data hold 690,000 or so distinct CDR3 sequences, with 8.6% observed a single time. These same data were also listed under a study on yellow fever vaccine responses in identical twins.

The specimen was PBMCs. These receptors were taken from a woman between 18 and 29 years old in good health.

The chain recombines TRBV7-9 with TRBJ1-1; 9 bases align to TRBD1. Germline CDR1 and CDR2: SEHNR and FQNEAQ (reference sequence). The V and J ends lost 1 base and 11 bases, in that order; junction bases with no gene match: 2. This CDR3 comprises 12 residues. This chain's CDR3 is CASSLGQGVAFF. The CDR3 coding sequence is TGTGCCAGCAGCTTAGGACAGGGGGTCGCTTTCTTT.

This clonotype was detected ten times or more. DNA of the CDR3: TGTGCCACCAGTGATGCCTGGACAGGGGGCCTGGTGGAGACCCAGTACTTC. Amino acid sequence: CATSDAWTGGLVETQYF. This chain uses TRBV24-1 with TRBJ2-5, with 11 bases that match TRBD1. The germline V gene encodes CDR1 KGHDR and CDR2 SFDVKD. The CDR3 consists of 17 residues. Losses at the gene ends were 3 bases for V and 5 bases for J; bases not matched to a gene: 10.

This clonotype appeared a few times. This chain joins TRBV20-1 and TRBJ2-2; TRBD1 is a possible D gene (6 bases). V lost 3 bases, J lost 6 bases, and 14 bases lay in between. The length of the CDR3 is 14 residues. Germline V gives CDR1 DFQATT, CDR2 SNEGSKA (reference sequence). CDR3 loop: CSASPRGGAGELFF. The CDR3 DNA sequence: TGCAGTGCTAGCCCCAGAGGGGGAGCCGGGGAGCTGTTTTTT.

This clonotype was observed many times. The chain is built from TRBV5-1 and TRBJ2-7; the D gene is possibly TRBD2 (6 bases). The CDR3 spans 12 residues. V was trimmed by 4 bases and J by 2 bases, leaving 7 bases between them. The V gene's germline CDR1 is SGHRS and CDR2 YFSETQ. DNA of the CDR3: TGCGCCAGCAGCCCGGGGGCCTACGAGCAGTACTTC. It codes for CASSPGAYEQYF.

This clonotype appeared many times. The chain has TRBV6-5 and TRBJ2-2, with 9 bases fitting TRBD1. Per the germline V gene, CDR1 is MNHEY and CDR2 is SVGAGI. This CDR3 is built from 16 residues. V was pared by 2 bases and J by 6 bases, with 7 bases of the junction left unmatched. CDR3 nucleotides: TGTGCCAGCAGTTACCTCGGACAGGGGCGGTCCGGGGAGCTGTTTTTT. Translation: CASSYLGQGRSGELFF.

This clonotype occurred a few times. This sequence joins TRBV27 and TRBJ2-2; 9 nucleotides match TRBD1. CDR3 length equals 14 residues. The trim removed 8 bases at V and 3 bases at J, leaving 4 bases unmatched. Germline values: CDR1 MNHEY, CDR2 SMNVEV (reference sequence). The CDR3 sequence is CASLRDRDTGELFF. For the CDR3, the DNA is TGTGCCAGCCTCCGGGACAGGGACACCGGGGAGCTGTTTTTT.

The chain has TRBV15 and TRBJ2-1; possibly TRBD2 for D (5 bases). There are 16 residues in the CDR3. Between the trimmed V and J ends, which lost 0 bases and 1 base, there was a span of 10 bases. Germline-derived CDR1 and CDR2 are LNHNV and YYDKDF (reference sequence). The CDR3 sequence: CATSRDPGISYNEQFF. CDR3 nucleotides: TGTGCCACCAGCAGAGATCCGGGGATTTCCTACAATGAGCAGTTCTTC.

This clonotype has ten or more counts. The rearrangement uses TRBV4-1 and TRBJ2-7; D is possibly TRBD2 (5 bases). The CDR3 has 13 amino acids. The germline V gene encodes CDR1 MGHRA and CDR2 YSYEKL. V shed 1 base and J shed 7 bases, with 11 bases lying between them. For the CDR3, the DNA is TGCGCCAGCAGCCAAGTAAGCCCGGGAGAGCAGTACTTC. Protein sequence: CASSQVSPGEQYF.

This clonotype was observed a few times. The chain combines TRBV12-3 or TRBV12-4 with TRBJ1-2; the D gene is possibly TRBD1 (6 bases). V lost 5 bases and J 7 bases, leaving 17 bases between the germline ends. There are 14 residues in the CDR3. The CDR3 here is CASSPSRGRLGYTF. The CDR3 DNA is TGTGCCAGCAGTCCCTCCCGGGGGCGGCTTGGCTACACCTTC.

This clonotype was observed a few times. This sequence joins TRBV24-1 and TRBJ2-7; D uncertain. Germline-derived CDR1 and CDR2 are KGHDR and SFDVKD. The CDR3 contains 15 residues. Between the trimmed V and J ends, which lost 9 bases and 2 bases, there was a span of 19 bases. Here the CDR3 DNA reads TGTGCCACCCCTTATTCGGTCGGCAGGACCTACGAGCAGTACTTC. It yields the protein CATPYSVGRTYEQYF.

This clonotype turned up a few times. The rearrangement uses TRBV7-2 and TRBJ2-7, with 9 bases identical to TRBD2. Germline V gene data show CDR1 as SGHTA and CDR2 as FQGNSA. The CDR3 covers 15 residues. After removal of 6 bases from V and 4 bases from J, the junction contained 10 bases not matched to a gene. This chain's CDR3 is CASRITSGSRYEQYF. The CDR3 nucleotides are TGTGCCAGCAGAATTACTAGCGGGTCCCGATACGAGCAGTACTTC.

In this sample, this clonotype turned up many times. This chain links TRBV12-3 or TRBV12-4 with TRBJ2-1; 7 bases are a match to TRBD1. After removal of 3 bases from V and 7 bases from J, the junction contained 3 bases not matched to a gene. This CDR3 comprises 13 residues. CDR3 in DNA: TGTGCCAGCAGTTTGGGGACAGTTAATGAGCAGTTCTTC. It is translated as CASSLGTVNEQFF.

This clonotype was seen a few times. The V call is TRBV2, the J call TRBJ2-3; TRBD2 aligns across 12 bases. Germline loops: CDR1 SNHLY, CDR2 FYNNEI. The CDR3 extends over 15 amino acids. J gave up 7 bases and V 6 bases, and 8 bases lay outside the gene matches. The CDR3, as DNA: TGTGCCAGCAGCGTACTAGCGGGAGGACGATATACGCAGTATTTT. Its translation is CASSVLAGGRYTQYF.

This clonotype was recorded at least ten times. The DNA for the CDR3 is TGCAGTGCCCATCAAACGGGGGCCGGTGGGACCCAGTACTTC. The encoded protein is CSAHQTGAGGTQYF. The V gene is TRBV20-1, the J gene TRBJ2-5; D is possibly TRBD1 or TRBD2 (6 bases each). Germline CDR1 DFQATT, CDR2 SNEGSKA (reference sequence). V was trimmed by 6 bases and J by 7 bases, leaving 21 bases between them. The CDR3 covers 14 residues.

Only a few counts were recorded for this clonotype. V gene TRBV4-2 combines with J gene TRBJ2-1; the D gene is possibly TRBD1 (6 bases). Germline CDR1 LGHNA, CDR2 YNFKEQ. V was trimmed by 4 bases and J by 5 bases, leaving 9 bases between them. The CDR3 consists of 13 residues. CDR3 DNA sequence: TGTGCCAGCAGCCCGGACAGTAACAATGAGCAGTTCTTC. Protein product: CASSPDSNNEQFF.

This clonotype was seen at least ten times. The chain carries TRBV5-1 and TRBJ2-4, with 7 bases lining up with TRBD1. Germline V CDR1 and CDR2: SGHRS, YFSETQ. Trimming removed 3 bases from V and 6 bases from J; junction bases left unmatched: 6. This CDR3 is built from 14 residues. CDR3 protein: CASSSGTARNIQYF. The CDR3 DNA reads TGCGCCAGCAGCTCCGGGACAGCTCGAAACATTCAGTACTTC. Based on the CDR3 plus reference TRBV5-1 and TRBJ2-4, the full variable domain is KAGVTQTPRYLIKTRGQQVTLSCSPISGHRSVSWYQQTPGQGLQFLFEYFSETQRNKGNFPGRFSGRQFSNSRSEMNVSTLELGDSALYLCASSSGTARNIQYFGAGTRLSVL.

This clonotype has just one count. The V and J genes are TRBV28 and TRBJ1-4; no clear D. Germline CDR1 reads MDHEN; CDR2 reads SYDVKM. V was shortened by 1 base and J by 8 bases, with 11 bases between the two germline ends. The CDR3 has 14 residues. CDR3 coding DNA: TGTGCCAGCAGTTTATCCCCCTTGGGGGAAAAACTGTTTTTT. Encoded protein: CASSLSPLGEKLFF. Based on the CDR3 plus reference TRBV28 and TRBJ1-4, the full variable domain is DVKVTQSSRYLVKRTGEKVFLECVQDMDHENMFWYRQDPGLGLRLIYFSYDVKMKEKGDIPEGYSVSREKKERFSLILESASTNQTSMYLCASSLSPLGEKLFFGSGTQLSVL.

J is TRBJ2-7 and V is TRBV20-1, with 8 bases that match TRBD2. Germline assignment: CDR1 DFQATT and CDR2 SNEGSKA (reference sequence). The J segment lost 3 bases and the V segment lost 3 bases, leaving 10 bases of the junction unmatched. There are 15 residues in the CDR3. CDR3 amino acids: CSARDLGGGFYEQYF. In DNA form, the CDR3 reads TGCAGTGCTAGGGATTTGGGCGGGGGGTTCTACGAGCAGTACTTC.

This clonotype was counted at least ten times. The rearrangement links TRBV6-1 to TRBJ2-3; 8 nucleotides agree with TRBD1. This CDR3 region has 17 residues. CDR1 is MNHNS and CDR2 is SASEGT in the germline V gene. V was pared by 8 bases and J by 1 base, with 14 bases of the junction left unmatched. CDR3 bases: TGTGCCAGCCGAAGAGGACAGGGAAAGGTCGGCACAGATACGCAGTATTTT. It codes for CASRRGQGKVGTDTQYF.

This clonotype has ten or more counts. This sequence joins TRBV25-1 and TRBJ2-5; 8 nucleotides match TRBD1. V was pared by 4 bases and J by 3 bases, with 7 bases of the junction left unmatched. The CDR3 runs to 15 residues. The V gene's germline CDR1 is MGHDK and CDR2 SYGVNS. The CDR3 region is CASSGTGFGEETQYF. The CDR3 DNA reads as TGTGCCAGCAGTGGGACAGGGTTTGGTGAAGAGACCCAGTACTTC.

This clonotype was picked up a small number of times. The V call is TRBV28, the J call TRBJ2-5, with D possibly called TRBD1 or TRBD2 (5 bases each). Germline V gene lookup returns CDR1 MDHEN and CDR2 SYDVKM. The ends were cut back, 4 bases at V and 5 bases at J, with 17 bases in the middle. The CDR3 spans 15 residues. CDR3 DNA sequence: TGTGCCAGCAGTTCCCCTCAGGGAAGGAGGGAGACCCAGTACTTC. This codes for CASSSPQGRRETQYF.

This clonotype was picked up a small number of times. This chain connects TRBV7-9 to TRBJ2-7, with D possibly being TRBD1 or TRBD2 (5 bases each). Germline-derived CDR1 and CDR2 are SEHNR and FQNEAQ (reference sequence). This CDR3 is 13 amino acids long. CDR3 sequence (DNA): TGTGTCAGTACGGGACGAGACTCCTACGAGCAGTACTTC. It specifies CVSTGRDSYEQYF.